The 7 T cell receptor beta chains given below trace back to one sample, sequenced in a study of shared clonotypes between healthy human individuals (dated by TCRdb to about 2020). The library was made by the immunoSEQ multiplex PCR assay. TCRdb provides this immuneACCESS table in a form limited to in-frame rearrangements. Some clones are lacking; in checked studies, under half of them reflect an unresolved V gene, and why the rest are absent is not known. The sample table shows roughly 1,500,000 clones, and less than 99% are seen once. The ten top clones hold 0.36% of the sample. The sequenced sample consisted of naive CD4+ T cells sorted from blood. This sample's cell subset or site label indicates: CD45RA+ positively selected. All receptors come from a man aged 30 to 45 in good health.

This rearrangement joins TRBV7-6 to TRBJ2-1, with 7 bases matching TRBD1. Germline V gives CDR1 SGHVS, CDR2 FNYEAQ. This CDR3 contains 16 residues. V gave up 4 bases and J gave up 4 bases; unmatched junction bases: 10. CDR3 in amino acids: CASSSDRERLYNEQFF. For the CDR3, the DNA is TGTGCCAGCAGCTCAGACAGGGAACGGTTATACAATGAGCAGTTCTTC.

This sequence joins TRBV4-2 and TRBJ2-1; 7 positions agree with TRBD2. The V and J ends lost 0 bases and 10 bases, in that order; junction bases with no gene match: 6. The CDR3 is made up of 14 amino acids. Germline assignment: CDR1 LGHNA and CDR2 YNFKEQ. CDR3 in DNA: TGTGCCAGCAGCCAAGATTCAGGGCGGGGGGAGCAGTTCTTC. Its protein is CASSQDSGRGEQFF.

This clone has just one count. The V gene is TRBV6-4, the J gene TRBJ2-1; D is undetermined. Per the germline V gene, CDR1 is MRHNA and CDR2 is SNTAGT. Trimming shortened V by 7 bases and J by 3 bases, and 13 bases separated the two germline ends. This CDR3 has 14 residues. The chain's CDR3 is CASKRDSLYNEQFF. The DNA for the CDR3 is TGTGCCAGCAAACGAGACTCGCTCTACAATGAGCAGTTCTTC.

V gene TRBV28 combines with J gene TRBJ2-3; perhaps TRBD1 as D (5 bases). The CDR3 is 13 residues long. Germline CDR1 is MDHEN and CDR2 is SYDVKM. V lost 5 bases and J lost 5, with 11 bases in between. Written as DNA, the CDR3 is TGTGCCAGCAGTGACAGCTTTGTAGATACGCAGTATTTT. Its protein is CASSDSFVDTQYF.

The chain employs TRBV20-1 and TRBJ1-2; unclear D gene. The V gene lost 3 bases and the J gene lost 8 bases, with 7 bases spanning the gap. CDR1 is DFQATT, CDR2 SNEGSKA, per germline (reference sequence). The CDR3 loop spans 10 amino acids. The CDR3 protein is CSARPPGYTF. The CDR3, as DNA: TGCAGTGCTAGGCCGCCGGGCTACACCTTC.

The gene calls are TRBV29-1 and TRBJ1-2; D remains unclear. CDR1 SQVTM and CDR2 ANQGSEA come from the germline V gene. This CDR3 comprises 13 residues. V was trimmed by 0 bases and J by 8 bases, leaving 13 bases between them. The chain's CDR3 is CSVEDGRVRGYTF. The CDR3 coding sequence is TGCAGCGTTGAAGATGGGCGGGTCCGCGGCTACACCTTC.

The chain recombines TRBV5-1 with TRBJ2-7; either TRBD1 or TRBD2 may supply D (7 bases each). The germline V gene has CDR1 SGHRS and CDR2 YFSETQ. The CDR3 is 14 amino acids. V was pared by 3 bases and J by 2 bases, with 12 bases between. The CDR3 here is CASSSRGGTYEQYF. Written as DNA, the CDR3 is TGCGCCAGCAGCTCCAGGGGGGGGACCTACGAGCAGTACTTC. Combining the CDR3 with reference TRBV5-1 and TRBJ2-7 gives the whole variable domain KAGVTQTPRYLIKTRGQQVTLSCSPISGHRSVSWYQQTPGQGLQFLFEYFSETQRNKGNFPGRFSGRQFSNSRSEMNVSTLELGDSALYLCASSSRGGTYEQYFGPGTRLTVT.